Sequencing of this TCR beta chain was carried out in a study of CD8 T cells in Susac syndrome. This clonotype has a single count. The V gene's germline CDR1 is SGDLS and CDR2 YYNGEE. This CDR3 has 15 residues. V gave up 0 bases and J gave up 0 bases, with 9 bases separating them. RNA amounts of about 0.5 to 1 ug underwent reverse transcription with random hexamers. TCRdb re-analysed the immunoSEQ multiplex PCR reads in MiXCR, keeping a single row per CDR3 protein. The sample lists 120,000 to 150,000 distinct CDR3 sequences; approximately 93% were seen once. CD8+ and CD4+ blood T cells underwent TCR beta sequencing. Controls matched for sex and age were healthy donors. Both CD4+ and CD8+ T cells were negatively isolated, and TEMRA cells underwent FACS enrichment.

The sample consisted of CD4+ T cells from PBMCs. The TCR sequence derives from a human donor in good health. The chain uses TRBV9 and TRBJ1-1, with a possible D match to TRBD1 (6 bases). Here the CDR3 DNA reads TGTGCCAGCAGCGTAGCCCAGGGGATGAACACTGAAGCTTTCTTT. It translates to CASSVAQGMNTEAFF.